Listed below are T cell receptor beta chains from one sample, sequenced in a study of CD8+ T cells in alopecia areata. The assay was immunoSEQ multiplex PCR, and TCRdb's table has in-frame clones only and misses some. The table has about 200,000 clones, 50% to 65% seen once. Specimen: CD4+ T cells sorted from blood, collected at week 0. These receptors were collected from a human donor with alopecia areata. Both conserved end residues are trimmed from each CDR3. Clone sizes are given selectively: once, few, many, or a class where the clone is expanded.

J	size	V	CDR3
TRBJ1-5	NA	TRBV7-8	ASSRRGGNQPQH
TRBJ2-7	NA	TRBV9	ASSASRTGSYEQY
TRBJ1-1	few	TRBV7-9	ASSLAGRTRTEAF
TRBJ2-2	NA	TRBV2	ASRATSSGELF
TRBJ2-7	NA	TRBV6-1	ASTRTGAYEQY
TRBJ1-5	few	TRBV2	ASTADSPNQPQH
TRBJ2-7	NA	TRBV14	ASSQGMDASSYEQY
TRBJ2-2	few	TRBV30	AWNRMNTGELF
TRBJ1-5	few	TRBV29-1	SVGGGGYSNQPQH
TRBJ1-2	NA	TRBV30	ACWDRGHYGYT
TRBJ1-3	NA	TRBV2	ASSRQGSSGNTIY
TRBJ2-1	few	TRBV19	ASSISSAIYNEQF